These T cell receptor beta chains were read from a single sample in a study of blood T cell repertoires in COVID-19. Sequencing used immunoSEQ multiplex PCR; TCRdb keeps in-frame clones, though not all of them. Of about 280,000 clones in the sample, 90% were seen once. The sequencing sample was made of PBMCs or T cells enriched from blood (not recorded which). These receptors all stem from a woman between 18 and 29 years old with acute COVID-19. CDR3s include the opening cysteine and the closing phenylalanine or tryptophan. The order of the fields is V gene, clone size, J gene, D gene, CDR3 protein, CDR3 DNA. D genes are given only for firm matches. Clone size appears in some rows only: once, few, many, or a class for an expanded clone.

>TRBV7-2|NA|TRBJ1-2|NA
CASSLVSSANYGYTF
TGTGCCAGCAGCTTAGTAAGCAGCGCTAACTATGGCTACACCTTC
>TRBV2|NA|TRBJ1-3|NA
CASSRGSDTIYF
TGTGCCAGCAGCAGGGGCTCGGACACCATATATTTT
>TRBV19|NA|TRBJ1-5|NA
CASSILYGMSNQPQHF
TGTGCCAGTAGTATCCTATACGGGATGAGCAATCAGCCCCAGCATTTT
>TRBV18|NA|TRBJ1-6|NA
CASSLGASPLHF
TGTGCCAGCTCACTGGGGGCTTCACCCCTCCACTTT
>TRBV11-2|NA|TRBJ1-1|TRBD1
CASSLFPGGTEAFF
TGTGCCAGCAGCTTATTTCCAGGGGGTACTGAAGCTTTCTTT
>TRBV19|NA|TRBJ2-1|NA
CASSMGSGQWGTNEQFF
TGTGCCAGTAGTATGGGGTCGGGACAATGGGGAACCAATGAGCAGTTCTTC
>TRBV7-9|NA|TRBJ1-2|NA
CASSAHGGGYTF
TGTGCCAGCAGCGCCCACGGTGGCGGGTACACCTTC
>TRBV18|NA|TRBJ2-2|NA
CASSPDRNTGELFF
TGTGCCAGCTCACCGGACAGGAACACCGGGGAGCTGTTTTTT
>TRBV19|NA|TRBJ1-6|NA
CASSIVGSSYNSPLHF
TGTGCCAGTAGTATAGTAGGGAGCTCCTATAATTCACCCCTCCACTTT
>TRBV11-1|NA|TRBJ2-7|TRBD2
CASSLMGGITYEQYF
TGTGCCAGCAGCTTAATGGGGGGGATTACCTACGAGCAGTACTTC
>TRBV6-5|NA|TRBJ1-1|TRBD1
CASSKAGGLGEAFF
TGTGCCAGCAGTAAGGCAGGGGGCCTGGGTGAAGCTTTCTTT
>TRBV7-9|NA|TRBJ1-1|TRBD1
CASSWTGGNTEAFF
TGTGCCAGCAGCTGGACAGGGGGAAACACTGAAGCTTTCTTT
>TRBV9|NA|TRBJ2-7|TRBD2
CASSVGLAGGPYEQYF
TGTGCCAGCAGCGTCGGACTAGCGGGAGGACCCTACGAGCAGTACTTC
>TRBV5-6|NA|TRBJ2-7|NA
CASSQAYRPYEQYF
TGTGCCAGCAGCCAAGCGTACCGGCCCTACGAGCAGTACTTC
>TRBV4-3|NA|TRBJ1-4|TRBD1
CASSQDPSARGSEKLFF
TGCGCCAGCAGCCAAGATCCCTCCGCCAGGGGGAGTGAAAAACTGTTTTTT
>TRBV30|NA|TRBJ1-1|NA
CAWETANTEAFF
TGTGCCTGGGAAACAGCGAACACTGAAGCTTTCTTT
>TRBV6-1|once|TRBJ2-7|TRBD2
CASSAGTSGKSSYEQYF
TGTGCCAGCAGTGCCGGGACTAGCGGGAAGAGCTCCTACGAGCAGTACTTC
>TRBV28|NA|TRBJ1-1|NA
CASIAGLEDERNTEAFF
TGTGCCAGCATCGCCGGCCTGGAGGACGAGCGGAACACTGAAGCTTTCTTT
>TRBV6-1|NA|TRBJ1-2|NA
CASSEAYSYGYTF
TGTGCCAGCAGTGAAGCGTACTCCTATGGCTACACCTTC
>TRBV29-1|once|TRBJ2-1|TRBD2
CSVVSRLAGIQGYNEQFF
TGCAGCGTTGTTTCCAGACTAGCGGGAATCCAAGGCTACAATGAGCAGTTCTTC
>TRBV10-3|once|TRBJ2-1|NA
CAISESALVPSSYNEQFF
TGTGCCATCAGTGAGTCCGCCCTAGTGCCAAGCTCCTACAATGAGCAGTTCTTC